Following are 17 T cell receptor beta chains from one sample sequenced in a study of T cell changes during pregnancy in multiple sclerosis. Only in-frame clones appear in the TCRdb table, and some are missing; sequencing was by immunoSEQ multiplex PCR. The sample carries tens of thousands of clones, 90% to 95% recorded once. This specimen was CD8+ T cells from peripheral blood mononuclear cells, taken in the third trimester of pregnancy. The receptor set was obtained from a female donor with multiple sclerosis, enrolled in a pregnancy study.

The chain uses TRBV6-1 and TRBJ2-3; TRBD1 agrees at 9 bases. The trim removed 0 bases at V and 4 bases at J, leaving 5 bases unmatched. CDR1 MNHNS and CDR2 SASEGT come from the germline V gene. CDR3 length equals 16 residues. CDR3 amino acids: CASSEAPGQGADTQYF. The CDR3 DNA reads TGTGCCAGCAGTGAAGCGCCGGGACAGGGCGCAGATACGCAGTATTTT.

The CDR3 DNA follows: TGTGCCAGCAGTGACGTGGGGGAGGGCACAGATACGCAGTATTTT. It codes for CASSDVGEGTDTQYF. The rearrangement links TRBV6-4 to TRBJ2-3; perhaps TRBD2 as D (6 bases). CDR1 and CDR2 (germline): MRHNA, SNTAGT. The V and J ends lost 2 bases and 1 base respectively, with 10 bases between them. The CDR3 is 15 amino acids.

The chain links TRBV5-1 to TRBJ1-2, with a possible D match to TRBD1 (5 bases). Per the germline V gene, CDR1 is SGHRS and CDR2 is YFSETQ. This CDR3 contains 14 residues. Between the trimmed V and J ends, which lost 0 bases and 3 bases, there was a span of 9 bases. The chain's CDR3 is CASSLVGADYGYTF. The DNA of the CDR3 is TGCGCCAGCAGCTTGGTAGGGGCGGACTATGGCTACACCTTC.

V usage is TRBV9 and J usage is TRBJ2-3; 10 nucleotides agree with TRBD2. CDR1 is SGDLS, CDR2 YYNGEE, per germline. The CDR3 totals 16 residues. Trimming cost V 0 bases and J 1 base; bases outside gene matches: 2. The CDR3 protein is CASSVGAGGGTDTQYF. The DNA of the CDR3 is TGTGCCAGCAGCGTAGGAGCGGGGGGGGGCACAGATACGCAGTATTTT.

In its sample, this clone was seen once. The genes are TRBV27 and TRBJ2-1; no definite D call. The CDR3 spans 16 residues. Germline loops: CDR1 MNHEY, CDR2 SMNVEV (reference sequence). V dropped 2 bases and J dropped 0 bases, with 11 bases sitting between them. CDR3 in DNA: TGTGCCAGCAGTTTAGCGGCAGCTAACTCCTACAATGAGCAGTTCTTC. Translated, it gives CASSLAAANSYNEQFF.

The chain is built from TRBV5-6 and TRBJ2-7; tentatively, D is TRBD1 (6 bases). The germline V and J ends were trimmed by 4 bases and 3 bases, with 14 bases remaining between them. The germline gives CDR1 SGHDT, CDR2 YYEEEE. The CDR3 totals 14 residues. The CDR3 DNA is TGTGCCAGCAGCCTCCAGGGGCCGTACTACGAGCAGTACTTC. Translating it yields CASSLQGPYYEQYF.

The chain recombines TRBV5-8 with TRBJ1-2; TRBD1 aligns across 7 bases. With 9 bases clipped from V and 5 bases from J, the junction kept 7 bases outside the gene matches. The CDR3 covers 12 residues. From germline, CDR1 is SGHTS and CDR2 YDEGEE. In DNA form, the CDR3 reads TGTGCCAACACAGGGGACTGGTATGGCTACACCTTC. It translates to CANTGDWYGYTF. Full variable domain (rest looked up from reference TRBV5-8 and TRBJ1-2): EAGVTQSPTHLIKTRGQQATLRCSPISGHTSVYWYQQALGLGLQFLLWYDEGEERNRGNFPPRFSGRQFPNYSSELNVNALELEDSALYLCANTGDWYGYTFGSGTRLTVV.

The chain recombines TRBV2 with TRBJ2-1; TRBD2 is a possible D gene (6 bases). Germline V gene data show CDR1 as SNHLY and CDR2 as FYNNEI. The CDR3 spans 15 residues. The CDR3 bases are TGTGCGACGGACCAAGCGGAGGGTTATTTTCTTGAGCAGTTCTTC. Residues: CATDQAEGYFLEQFF.

This clone appeared a single time. The chain is built from TRBV13 and TRBJ2-3, with D hard to call. The CDR3 consists of 16 residues. The germline CDR1 and CDR2 sequences are PRHDT and FYEKMQ (reference sequence). V was cut by 6 bases and J by 1 base, with 17 bases left in between. CDR3 in DNA: TGTGCCAGCAGTCTGCGCATGAGCATAGGCACAGATACGCAGTATTTT. It specifies CASSLRMSIGTDTQYF.

V usage is TRBV6-5 and J usage is TRBJ2-3; 10 positions agree with TRBD2. The V and J ends lost 6 bases and 4 bases, in that order; junction bases with no gene match: 1. The CDR3 has 13 amino acids. CDR1 and CDR2 (germline): MNHEY, SVGAGI. The CDR3 coding sequence is TGTGCCAGCAGAGCGGGGGGGTCAGATACGCAGTATTTT. It is translated as CASRAGGSDTQYF.

This clone appeared once. This chain links TRBV16 with TRBJ2-7; D call uncertain. V was trimmed by 5 bases and J by 0 bases, leaving 5 bases between them. Germline V CDR1 and CDR2: KGHSY, FQNENV. The CDR3 consists of 12 residues. The CDR3 loop is CASSSDSYEQYF. The DNA of the CDR3 is TGTGCCAGCAGCTCAGACTCCTACGAGCAGTACTTC.

The chain employs TRBV7-3 and TRBJ2-7, with 9 bases fitting TRBD1. Germline-derived CDR1 and CDR2 are SGHTA and FQGTGA. V gave up 5 bases and J gave up 2 bases; unmatched junction bases: 4. CDR3 size: 14 residues. The CDR3 loop reads CASSAGDRAYEQYF. The CDR3 DNA reads as TGTGCCAGCAGCGCTGGGGACAGGGCCTACGAGCAGTACTTC.

J is TRBJ2-7 and V is TRBV13; 9 bases are shared with TRBD1. CDR3 length: 14 residues. Germline V gene data show CDR1 as PRHDT and CDR2 as FYEKMQ (reference sequence). J was trimmed by 4 bases and V by 6 bases; bases with no gene match: 7. The CDR3 sequence is CASSPGQGSYEQYF. The CDR3 DNA is TGTGCCAGCAGTCCGGGACAGGGCTCTTACGAGCAGTACTTC.

The count of this clone is one. The V gene is TRBV6-1, the J gene TRBJ1-4, with TRBD1 matching 10 bases. Losses at the gene ends were 6 bases for V and 6 bases for J; bases not matched to a gene: 7. The CDR3 runs 15 residues. CDR1 MNHNS and CDR2 SASEGT come from the germline V gene. DNA for the CDR3: TGTGCCAGCAGGCCTCGGACAGGGGGGGATGAAAAACTGTTTTTT. Protein product: CASRPRTGGDEKLFF.

This rearrangement joins TRBV28 to TRBJ1-2; no clear D gene. CDR3 size: 15 residues. V was pared by 6 bases and J by 6 bases, with 20 bases between. Per the germline V gene, CDR1 is MDHEN and CDR2 is SYDVKM. In DNA, the CDR3 is TGTGCCAGCAGCGACCCTAGCCCGTCCCCGGATGGCTACACCTTC. It is translated as CASSDPSPSPDGYTF.

The V call is TRBV2, the J call TRBJ2-7; a possible D gene is TRBD2 (5 bases). Trimming stripped 3 bases from V and 0 bases from J, with 15 bases between. Germline V gene data show CDR1 as SNHLY and CDR2 as FYNNEI. The CDR3 length is 16 residues. This chain's CDR3 is CASSEPIERSSYEQYF. Written as DNA, the CDR3 is TGTGCCAGCAGTGAGCCAATCGAGCGGAGCTCCTACGAGCAGTACTTC.

This chain links TRBV5-1 with TRBJ1-2; a possible D gene is TRBD1 (6 bases). The CDR3 sequence is 13 residues long. Trimming removed 0 bases at V and 6 bases at J, with 9 bases between. Germline loops: CDR1 SGHRS, CDR2 YFSETQ. The CDR3 spells CASSLAGADGYTF. CDR3 coding DNA: TGCGCCAGCAGCTTGGCAGGGGCGGATGGCTACACCTTC.